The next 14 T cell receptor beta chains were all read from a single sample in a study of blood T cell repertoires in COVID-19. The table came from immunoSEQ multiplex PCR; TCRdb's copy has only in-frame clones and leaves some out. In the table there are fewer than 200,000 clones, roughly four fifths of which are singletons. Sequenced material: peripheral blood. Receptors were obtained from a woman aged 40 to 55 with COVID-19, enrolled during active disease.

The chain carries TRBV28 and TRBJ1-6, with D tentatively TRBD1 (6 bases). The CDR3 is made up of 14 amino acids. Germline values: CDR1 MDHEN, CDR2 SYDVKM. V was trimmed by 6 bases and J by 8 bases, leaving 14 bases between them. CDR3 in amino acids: CASRSQGGDSPLHF. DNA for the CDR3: TGTGCCAGCAGATCACAGGGAGGGGATTCACCCCTCCACTTT.

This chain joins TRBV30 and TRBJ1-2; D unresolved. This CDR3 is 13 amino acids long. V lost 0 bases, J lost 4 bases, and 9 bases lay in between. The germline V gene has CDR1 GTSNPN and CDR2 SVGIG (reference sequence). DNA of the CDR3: TGTGCCTGGAGTGTAGGAGGGATCTATGGCTACACCTTC. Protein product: CAWSVGGIYGYTF.

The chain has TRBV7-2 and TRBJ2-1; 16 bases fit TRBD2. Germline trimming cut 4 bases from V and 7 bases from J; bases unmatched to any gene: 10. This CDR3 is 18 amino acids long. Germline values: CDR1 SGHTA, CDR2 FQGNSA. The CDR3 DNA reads TGTGCCAGCAGCTGTCCAGGGACTAGCGGGAGGGAAACGAATGAGCAGTTCTTC. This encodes CASSCPGTSGRETNEQFF.

As DNA, the CDR3 is TGTGCCAGCAGTTACGGTCCAGCGGGGGTTGAGCAGTTCTTC. Translated: CASSYGPAGVEQFF. V is TRBV6-5 and J is TRBJ2-1, with 8 bases that match TRBD2. The CDR3 is 14 amino acids. CDR1 and CDR2 from the germline V gene are MNHEY and SVGAGI. V lost 2 bases and J lost 9; bases outside the gene matches: 6.

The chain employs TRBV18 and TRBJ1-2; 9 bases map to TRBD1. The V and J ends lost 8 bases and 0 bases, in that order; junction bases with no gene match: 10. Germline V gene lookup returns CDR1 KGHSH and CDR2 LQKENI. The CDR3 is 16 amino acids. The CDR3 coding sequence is TGTGCCAGCAGAGGCGGGACAGGGTTATCTAACTATGGCTACACCTTC. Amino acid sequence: CASRGGTGLSNYGYTF.

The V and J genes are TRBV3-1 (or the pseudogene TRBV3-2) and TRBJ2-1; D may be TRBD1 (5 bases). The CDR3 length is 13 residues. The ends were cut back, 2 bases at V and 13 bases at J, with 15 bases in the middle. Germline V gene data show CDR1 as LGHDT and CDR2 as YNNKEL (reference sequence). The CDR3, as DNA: TGTGCCAGCAGCCAAACGCCAGGGTCCGGACAGTTCTTC. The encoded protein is CASSQTPGSGQFF.

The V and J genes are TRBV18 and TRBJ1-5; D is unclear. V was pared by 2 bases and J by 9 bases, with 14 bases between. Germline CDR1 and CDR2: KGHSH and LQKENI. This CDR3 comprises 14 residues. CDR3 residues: CASSPGSGTSPQHF. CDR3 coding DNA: TGTGCCAGCTCACCAGGATCAGGTACATCGCCCCAGCATTTT.

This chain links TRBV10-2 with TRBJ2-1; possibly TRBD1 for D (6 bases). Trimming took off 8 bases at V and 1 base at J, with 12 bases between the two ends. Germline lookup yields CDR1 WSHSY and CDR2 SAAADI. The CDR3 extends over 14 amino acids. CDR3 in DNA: TGCGCCAGCCGTGGGGGCCGGTCCTACAATGAGCAGTTCTTC. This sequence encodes CASRGGRSYNEQFF.

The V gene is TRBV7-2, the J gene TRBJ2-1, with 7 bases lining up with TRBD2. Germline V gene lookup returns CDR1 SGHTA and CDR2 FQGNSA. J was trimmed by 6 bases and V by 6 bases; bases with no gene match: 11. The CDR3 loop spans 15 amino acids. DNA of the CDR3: TGTGCCAGCAGAAAAGGGCTAGCGGACCCCAATGAGCAGTTCTTC. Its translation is CASRKGLADPNEQFF.

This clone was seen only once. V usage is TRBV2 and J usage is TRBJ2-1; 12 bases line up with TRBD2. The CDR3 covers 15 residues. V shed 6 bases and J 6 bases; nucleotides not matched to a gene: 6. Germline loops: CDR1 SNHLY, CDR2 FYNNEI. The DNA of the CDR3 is TGTGCCAGCAGCGATCGACTAGCGGGGGTCAATGAGCAGTTCTTC. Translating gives CASSDRLAGVNEQFF.

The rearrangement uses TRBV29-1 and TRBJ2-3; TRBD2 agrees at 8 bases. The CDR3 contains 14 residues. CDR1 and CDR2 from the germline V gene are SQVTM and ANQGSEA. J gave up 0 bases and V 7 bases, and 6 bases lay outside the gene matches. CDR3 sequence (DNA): TGCAGCGGGAGACGGGGGGGAAGCACAGATACGCAGTATTTT. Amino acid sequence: CSGRRGGSTDTQYF.

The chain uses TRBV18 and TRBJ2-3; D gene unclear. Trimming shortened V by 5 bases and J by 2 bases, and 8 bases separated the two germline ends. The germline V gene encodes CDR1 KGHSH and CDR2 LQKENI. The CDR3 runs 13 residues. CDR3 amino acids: CASSGRDTDTQYF. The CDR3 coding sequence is TGTGCCAGCTCAGGTAGAGACACAGATACGCAGTATTTT.

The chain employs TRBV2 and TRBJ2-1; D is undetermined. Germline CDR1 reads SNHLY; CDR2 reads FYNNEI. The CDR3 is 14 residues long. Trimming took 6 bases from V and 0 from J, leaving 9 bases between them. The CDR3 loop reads CASSPNFSYNEQFF. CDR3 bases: TGTGCCAGCAGCCCCAACTTCTCCTACAATGAGCAGTTCTTC. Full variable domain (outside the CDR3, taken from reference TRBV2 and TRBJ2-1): EPEVTQTPSHQVTQMGQEVILRCVPISNHLYFYWYRQILGQKVEFLVSFYNNEISEKSEIFDDQFSVERPDGSNFTLKIRSTKLEDSAMYFCASSPNFSYNEQFFGPGTRLTVL.

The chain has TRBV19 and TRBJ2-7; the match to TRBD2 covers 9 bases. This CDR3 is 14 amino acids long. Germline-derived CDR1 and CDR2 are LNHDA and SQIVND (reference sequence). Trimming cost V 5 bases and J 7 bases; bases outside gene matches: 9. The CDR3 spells CASSESGRWWEQYF. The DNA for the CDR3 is TGTGCCAGTAGTGAGAGCGGGAGGTGGTGGGAGCAGTACTTC.